This T cell receptor (beta chain) was identified during a study of shared clonotypes between healthy human individuals. This CDR3 is built from 13 residues. V shed 8 bases, J shed 7 bases, and the junction held 8 bases outside the gene matches. Germline loops: CDR1 SEHNR, CDR2 FQNEAQ (reference sequence). This clone came up once. Scientists sequenced DNA from unsorted PBMC on ten immunoSEQ deep assay plates. As processed by the authors: ImmunoSEQ supplied junction-only sequences lacking quality scores, so filtering was different. Sequencing was performed with immunoSEQ multiplex PCR; in TCRdb, only in-frame clones are kept and a portion is missing. That table supplies the V and J calls and clone size; D and trimming were determined from the DNA. The sample records some 500,000 clones, roughly three quarters being singletons. The unsorted samples took around 93 million PBMCs to get genomic DNA.

The chain carries TRBV7-9 and TRBJ2-1; 7 bases line up with TRBD2. The receptor was isolated from a woman aged 40 to 55 in good health. Some clones in this sample may be carry-over from other donors' samples. Sequencing was performed on PBMCs. The CDR3 sequence: CASLRREYNEQFF. DNA for the CDR3: TGTGCCAGCCTGAGGCGGGAGTATAATGAGCAGTTCTTC. The whole variable domain, remainder taken from reference TRBV7-9 and TRBJ2-1, is DTGVSQNPRHKITKRGQNVTFRCDPISEHNRLYWYRQTLGQGPEFLTYFQNEAQLEKSRLLSDRFSAERPKGSFSTLEIQRTEQGDSAMYLCASLRREYNEQFFGPGTRLTVL.